This is a list of T cell receptor beta chains from one sample in a study of T cells in Graves' hyperthyroidism and ophthalmopathy. One entry per CDR3 protein results from TCRdb running MiXCR on the multiplex PCR reads. In the table there are approximately 560,000 distinct CDR3 sequences, roughly 50% of which are singletons. The material sequenced was peripheral blood or thyroid tissue (not recorded which). Source of these receptors: a woman aged 18-29 years with Graves' hyperthyroidism. CDR3s include the opening cysteine and the closing phenylalanine or tryptophan. D genes are given only for firm matches. Where a row states a size, it is once, few, many or the class of an expanded clone; other rows omit it.

len: 14
abundance: NA
d_gene: NA
v_gene: TRBV7-9
j_gene: TRBJ2-5
CDR3aa: CASSLQVVGETQYF
CDR3nt: TGTGCCAGCAGCTTACAGGTTGTAGGGGAGACCCAGTACTTC

len: 13
abundance: few
d_gene: NA
v_gene: TRBV29-1
j_gene: TRBJ2-7
CDR3aa: CSVELGTSYEQYF
CDR3nt: TGCAGCGTTGAATTAGGGACCTCCTACGAGCAGTACTTC

len: 15
abundance: NA
d_gene: NA
v_gene: TRBV7-2
j_gene: TRBJ1-2
CDR3aa: CASSLAIGRAHGYTF
CDR3nt: TGTGCCAGCAGCTTAGCGATCGGCAGGGCCCATGGCTACACCTTC

len: 15
abundance: NA
d_gene: TRBD2
v_gene: TRBV10-3
j_gene: TRBJ2-5
CDR3aa: CAISGLAGGQETQYF
CDR3nt: TGTGCCATCAGTGGACTAGCGGGAGGGCAAGAGACCCAGTACTTC

len: 14
abundance: NA
d_gene: NA
v_gene: TRBV9
j_gene: TRBJ1-1
CDR3aa: CASSERTVNTEAFF
CDR3nt: TGTGCCAGCAGCGAGCGGACGGTGAACACTGAAGCTTTCTTT

len: 16
abundance: NA
d_gene: TRBD2
v_gene: TRBV2
j_gene: TRBJ2-7
CDR3aa: CASSTTSGLSEDEQYF
CDR3nt: TGTGCCAGCAGTACGACTAGCGGACTTTCAGAAGACGAGCAGTACTTC

len: 15
abundance: NA
d_gene: TRBD1
v_gene: TRBV12-3/TRBV12-4
j_gene: TRBJ1-1
CDR3aa: CASSLRDRENTEAFF
CDR3nt: TGTGCCAGCAGTTTAAGGGACAGGGAGAACACTGAAGCTTTCTTC

len: 15
abundance: many
d_gene: TRBD2
v_gene: TRBV2
j_gene: TRBJ2-7
CDR3aa: CASSEGGLAGVEQYF
CDR3nt: TGTGCCAGCAGTGAAGGTGGACTAGCGGGAGTTGAGCAGTACTTC

len: 15
abundance: many
d_gene: TRBD2
v_gene: TRBV9
j_gene: TRBJ2-5
CDR3aa: CASSVGVLAGETQYF
CDR3nt: TGTGCCAGCAGCGTAGGAGTGCTAGCGGGAGAGACCCAGTACTTC

len: 10
abundance: NA
d_gene: NA
v_gene: TRBV10-3
j_gene: TRBJ2-2
CDR3aa: CAISEGQRFF
CDR3nt: TGTGCCATCAGTGAGGGACAGAGGTTTTTT

len: 13
abundance: NA
d_gene: NA
v_gene: TRBV2
j_gene: TRBJ1-5
CDR3aa: CASSLQDSQPQHF
CDR3nt: TGTGCCAGCAGCCTACAGGACAGTCAGCCCCAGCATTTT

len: 14
abundance: once
d_gene: NA
v_gene: TRBV5-5
j_gene: TRBJ1-1
CDR3aa: CASRSGSAHTEAFF
CDR3nt: TGTGCCAGCAGATCAGGGAGCGCGCACACTGAAGCTTTCTTT

len: 15
abundance: NA
d_gene: TRBD1
v_gene: TRBV7-8
j_gene: TRBJ1-2
CDR3aa: CASSLDTGGLWGYTF
CDR3nt: TGTGCCAGCAGCTTAGATACAGGGGGACTGTGGGGCTACACCTTC

len: 13
abundance: once
d_gene: NA
v_gene: TRBV24-1
j_gene: TRBJ1-5
CDR3aa: CATSYAWGQPQHF
CDR3nt: TGTGCCACCAGTTACGCATGGGGTCAGCCCCAGCATTTT

len: 13
abundance: NA
d_gene: NA
v_gene: TRBV7-6
j_gene: TRBJ1-2
CDR3aa: CASSVERSHGYTF
CDR3nt: TGTGCCAGCAGCGTTGAGAGATCACATGGCTACACCTTC

len: 15
abundance: few
d_gene: TRBD1
v_gene: TRBV7-9
j_gene: TRBJ1-4
CDR3aa: CASSPGGTGVEKLFF
CDR3nt: TGTGCCAGCAGCCCCGGCGGGACAGGGGTAGAAAAACTGTTTTTT

len: 14
abundance: many
d_gene: TRBD1
v_gene: TRBV7-2
j_gene: TRBJ2-7
CDR3aa: CASSERTTGGEQYF
CDR3nt: TGTGCCAGCAGCGAGCGGACGACAGGGGGCGAGCAGTACTTC

len: 12
abundance: once
d_gene: TRBD1
v_gene: TRBV19
j_gene: TRBJ1-1
CDR3aa: CAWGRGQAEAFF
CDR3nt: TGTGCCTGGGGTAGAGGACAGGCTGAAGCTTTCTTT

len: 10
abundance: many
d_gene: NA
v_gene: TRBV25-1
j_gene: TRBJ1-1
CDR3aa: CASSDLVAFF
CDR3nt: TGTGCCAGCAGTGATTTGGTAGCTTTCTTT

len: 11
abundance: NA
d_gene: NA
v_gene: TRBV10-3
j_gene: TRBJ1-5
CDR3aa: CAITQQETQHF
CDR3nt: TGTGCCATCACCCAACAAGAGACCCAGCATTTT

len: 14
abundance: NA
d_gene: NA
v_gene: TRBV11-1
j_gene: TRBJ2-7
CDR3aa: CASSTYIRDYEQYF
CDR3nt: TGTGCCAGCAGCACTTACATCCGGGACTACGAGCAGTACTTC

len: 13
abundance: NA
d_gene: NA
v_gene: TRBV19
j_gene: TRBJ2-7
CDR3aa: CASLEDHSHEQYF
CDR3nt: TGTGCCAGTCTCGAGGACCACTCACACGAGCAGTACTTC

len: 13
abundance: NA
d_gene: NA
v_gene: TRBV10-3
j_gene: TRBJ2-5
CDR3aa: CAISLWAKETQYF
CDR3nt: TGTGCCATCAGTTTGTGGGCCAAAGAGACCCAGTACTTC

len: 15
abundance: NA
d_gene: TRBD2
v_gene: TRBV19
j_gene: TRBJ2-2
CDR3aa: CASSMSSGMTGELFF
CDR3nt: TGTGCCAGTAGTATGTCTAGCGGGATGACCGGGGAGCTGTTTTTT

len: 12
abundance: once
d_gene: NA
v_gene: TRBV2
j_gene: TRBJ1-1
CDR3aa: CASSERQLSAFF
CDR3nt: TGTGCCAGCAGTGAAAGGCAATTATCAGCTTTCTTT

len: 14
abundance: NA
d_gene: TRBD1
v_gene: TRBV19
j_gene: TRBJ1-2
CDR3aa: CAGSADRTSWGYTF
CDR3nt: TGTGCCGGTAGTGCGGACAGGACCTCCTGGGGCTACACCTTC

len: 15
abundance: NA
d_gene: NA
v_gene: TRBV6-5
j_gene: TRBJ2-2
CDR3aa: CASSYSPENTGELFF
CDR3nt: TGTGCCAGCAGTTACTCGCCGGAAAATACCGGGGAGCTGTTTTTT

len: 14
abundance: few
d_gene: NA
v_gene: TRBV7-2
j_gene: TRBJ2-3
CDR3aa: CASSLLNRVNTQYF
CDR3nt: TGTGCCAGCAGCTTACTCAACAGGGTCAATACGCAGTATTTT

len: 12
abundance: NA
d_gene: NA
v_gene: TRBV20-1
j_gene: TRBJ2-7
CDR3aa: CSARGRDGEQYF
CDR3nt: TGCAGTGCCCGTGGAAGGGATGGAGAGCAGTACTTC

len: 14
abundance: few
d_gene: TRBD2
v_gene: TRBV20-1
j_gene: TRBJ2-7
CDR3aa: CSASTSGRVYEQYF
CDR3nt: TGCAGTGCTTCGACTAGCGGGAGAGTCTACGAGCAGTACTTC

len: 13
abundance: NA
d_gene: TRBD2
v_gene: TRBV29-1
j_gene: TRBJ2-1
CDR3aa: CSVELAGAAEQFF
CDR3nt: TGCAGCGTTGAACTAGCGGGAGCGGCGGAGCAGTTCTTC

len: 16
abundance: few
d_gene: TRBD1
v_gene: TRBV9
j_gene: TRBJ1-4
CDR3aa: CASSAQGTASMEKLFF
CDR3nt: TGTGCCAGCAGCGCACAAGGGACAGCCTCAATGGAAAAACTGTTTTTT

len: 13
abundance: few
d_gene: NA
v_gene: TRBV7-8
j_gene: TRBJ1-6
CDR3aa: CASSLDEGSPLHF
CDR3nt: TGTGCCAGCAGCTTAGATGAGGGGTCACCCCTCCACTTT

len: 15
abundance: many
d_gene: NA
v_gene: TRBV7-8
j_gene: TRBJ2-5
CDR3aa: CASSPGRPPYAAQYF
CDR3nt: TGTGCCAGCAGCCCCGGCAGACCTCCCTATGCGGCCCAGTACTTC

len: 13
abundance: NA
d_gene: NA
v_gene: TRBV27
j_gene: TRBJ1-1
CDR3aa: CASLGPINTEAFF
CDR3nt: TGTGCCAGCCTCGGTCCGATAAACACTGAAGCTTTCTTT

len: 15
abundance: once
d_gene: NA
v_gene: TRBV7-2
j_gene: TRBJ1-1
CDR3aa: CASSLVTGGGTEAFF
CDR3nt: TGTGCCAGCAGCTTAGTAACGGGAGGGGGGACTGAAGCTTTCTTT

len: 13
abundance: NA
d_gene: TRBD2
v_gene: TRBV20-1
j_gene: TRBJ2-7
CDR3aa: CSSWGSGGYEQYF
CDR3nt: TGCAGCTCATGGGGTAGCGGGGGATACGAGCAGTACTTC

len: 15
abundance: many
d_gene: NA
v_gene: TRBV24-1
j_gene: TRBJ2-5
CDR3aa: CATSGRPPIQETQYF
CDR3nt: TGTGCCACCAGTGGCCGTCCCCCTATTCAAGAGACCCAGTACTTC

len: 15
abundance: NA
d_gene: NA
v_gene: TRBV2
j_gene: TRBJ2-3
CDR3aa: CASSRVERGTDTQYF
CDR3nt: TGTGCCAGCAGTAGGGTCGAAAGAGGCACAGATACGCAGTATTTT

len: 16
abundance: NA
d_gene: NA
v_gene: TRBV20-1
j_gene: TRBJ2-2
CDR3aa: CSARDPRAGNTGELFF
CDR3nt: TGCAGTGCTAGAGATCCACGGGCCGGGAACACCGGGGAGCTGTTTTTT

len: 15
abundance: NA
d_gene: NA
v_gene: TRBV19
j_gene: TRBJ1-5
CDR3aa: CASSYLGGGNQPQHF
CDR3nt: TGTGCCAGCTCCTACCTGGGAGGGGGCAATCAGCCCCAGCATTTT

len: 14
abundance: NA
d_gene: NA
v_gene: TRBV20-1
j_gene: TRBJ2-5
CDR3aa: CSARFGRNQETQYF
CDR3nt: TGCAGTGCTAGATTTGGCAGGAACCAAGAGACCCAGTACTTC

len: 15
abundance: NA
d_gene: NA
v_gene: TRBV7-8
j_gene: TRBJ2-7
CDR3aa: CASSLFPSNSYEQYF
CDR3nt: TGTGCCAGCAGCCTCTTCCCTAGCAACTCCTACGAGCAGTACTTC

len: 15
abundance: NA
d_gene: TRBD1
v_gene: TRBV2
j_gene: TRBJ1-1
CDR3aa: CASSQPGQGLPEAFF
CDR3nt: TGTGCCAGCAGCCAACCGGGACAGGGTTTGCCTGAAGCTTTCTTT

len: 15
abundance: many
d_gene: NA
v_gene: TRBV15
j_gene: TRBJ1-2
CDR3aa: CATSRDFGQLYGYTF
CDR3nt: TGTGCCACCAGCAGAGATTTCGGACAGCTCTATGGCTACACCTTC

len: 14
abundance: NA
d_gene: TRBD1
v_gene: TRBV2
j_gene: TRBJ2-7
CDR3aa: CASSQQGGSYEQYF
CDR3nt: TGTGCCAGCAGCCAACAGGGGGGATCCTACGAGCAGTACTTC

len: 12
abundance: many
d_gene: NA
v_gene: TRBV29-1
j_gene: TRBJ1-4
CDR3aa: CSARHYKGKLFF
CDR3nt: TGCAGCGCCAGACACTATAAGGGAAAACTGTTTTTT

len: 14
abundance: few
d_gene: NA
v_gene: TRBV12-3/TRBV12-4
j_gene: TRBJ1-2
CDR3aa: CASSPRGGNYGYTF
CDR3nt: TGTGCCAGCAGCCCCAGGGGCGGCAACTATGGCTACACCTTC

len: 15
abundance: NA
d_gene: NA
v_gene: TRBV7-2
j_gene: TRBJ2-5
CDR3aa: CASRPGPQAGQTQHF
CDR3nt: TGTGCCAGCAGACCGGGACCCCAGGCGGGACAGACCCAGCACTTC

len: 13
abundance: NA
d_gene: TRBD1
v_gene: TRBV20-1
j_gene: TRBJ1-2
CDR3aa: CSARDLQGEGYTF
CDR3nt: TGCAGTGCTAGAGATCTCCAGGGGGAAGGCTACACCTTC

len: 14
abundance: many
d_gene: NA
v_gene: TRBV7-9
j_gene: TRBJ2-7
CDR3aa: CASTPAGSSYEQYF
CDR3nt: TGTGCCAGCACCCCTGCGGGGTCCTCCTACGAGCAGTACTTC

len: 16
abundance: few
d_gene: NA
v_gene: TRBV20-1
j_gene: TRBJ1-3
CDR3aa: CSATSLIGGGANTIYF
CDR3nt: TGCAGTGCTACAAGTCTGATCGGGGGGGGCGCGAACACCATATATTTT

len: 14
abundance: few
d_gene: TRBD1
v_gene: TRBV29-1
j_gene: TRBJ1-5
CDR3aa: CASTDDRGNQPQHF
CDR3nt: TGTGCCAGTACCGACGACAGGGGGAATCAGCCCCAGCATTTT

len: 15
abundance: NA
d_gene: NA
v_gene: TRBV25-1
j_gene: TRBJ1-6
CDR3aa: CASSFFAGSTSPLHF
CDR3nt: TGTGCCAGCAGTTTCTTTGCAGGGTCAACTTCACCCCTCCACTTT

len: 15
abundance: few
d_gene: NA
v_gene: TRBV14
j_gene: TRBJ2-7
CDR3aa: CASSQGVSLVYEQYF
CDR3nt: TGTGCCAGCAGCCAAGGGGTGAGCTTGGTCTACGAGCAGTACTTC

len: 13
abundance: NA
d_gene: NA
v_gene: TRBV24-1
j_gene: TRBJ2-7
CDR3aa: CATSDPATYEQYF
CDR3nt: TGTGCCACCAGTGATCCAGCTACCTACGAGCAGTACTTC

len: 15
abundance: NA
d_gene: NA
v_gene: TRBV7-3
j_gene: TRBJ2-3
CDR3aa: CASSLTPSLTDTQYF
CDR3nt: TGTGCCAGCAGCTTAACCCCATCCCTCACAGATACGCAGTATTTT